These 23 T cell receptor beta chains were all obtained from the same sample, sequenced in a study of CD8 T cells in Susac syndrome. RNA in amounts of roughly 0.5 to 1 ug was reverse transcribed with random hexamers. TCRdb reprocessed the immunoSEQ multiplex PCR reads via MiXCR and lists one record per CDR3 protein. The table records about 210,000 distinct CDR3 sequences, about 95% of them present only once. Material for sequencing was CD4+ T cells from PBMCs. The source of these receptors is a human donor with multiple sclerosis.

The CDR3 loop is CASSLGGVVNTEAFF. The DNA for the CDR3 is TGCGCCAGCAGCTTGGGGGGCGTTGTGAACACTGAAGCTTTCTTT. This chain joins TRBV5-1 and TRBJ1-1; D is perhaps TRBD1 (5 bases). V was trimmed by 0 bases and J by 0 bases, leaving 9 bases between them. The length of the CDR3 is 15 residues. Germline CDR1 SGHRS, CDR2 YFSETQ.

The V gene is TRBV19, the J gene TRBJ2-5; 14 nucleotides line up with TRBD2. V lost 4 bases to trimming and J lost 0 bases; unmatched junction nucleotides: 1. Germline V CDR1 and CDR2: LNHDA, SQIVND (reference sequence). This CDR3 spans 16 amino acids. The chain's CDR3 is CASSTGLAGDQETQYF. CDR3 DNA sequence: TGTGCCAGTAGTACGGGACTAGCGGGGGACCAAGAGACCCAGTACTTC.

The CDR3 DNA sequence: TGTGCCAGCAGTCCCAGTAGGGGGAAGGCGAACACTGAAGCTTTCTTT. Protein product: CASSPSRGKANTEAFF. The chain carries TRBV28 and TRBJ1-1; D possibly corresponds to TRBD1 (6 bases). Germline V gene lookup returns CDR1 MDHEN and CDR2 SYDVKM. Trimming stripped 5 bases from V and 1 base from J, with 17 bases between. The CDR3 spans 16 residues. Full variable domain (rest looked up from reference TRBV28 and TRBJ1-1): DVKVTQSSRYLVKRTGEKVFLECVQDMDHENMFWYRQDPGLGLRLIYFSYDVKMKEKGDIPEGYSVSREKKERFSLILESASTNQTSMYLCASSPSRGKANTEAFFGQGTRLTVV.

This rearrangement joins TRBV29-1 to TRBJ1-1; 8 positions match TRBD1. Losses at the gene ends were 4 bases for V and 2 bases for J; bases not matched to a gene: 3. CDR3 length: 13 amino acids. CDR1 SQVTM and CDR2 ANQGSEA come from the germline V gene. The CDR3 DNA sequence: TGCAGCGTTGGTACAGGGGGAAACACTGAAGCTTTCTTT. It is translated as CSVGTGGNTEAFF.

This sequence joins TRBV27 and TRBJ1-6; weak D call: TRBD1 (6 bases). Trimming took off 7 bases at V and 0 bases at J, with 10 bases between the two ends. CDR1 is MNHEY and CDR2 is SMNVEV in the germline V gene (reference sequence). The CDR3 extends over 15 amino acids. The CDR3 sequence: CASTGASSYNSPLHF. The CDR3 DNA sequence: TGTGCCAGCACAGGGGCGAGCTCCTATAATTCACCCCTCCACTTT.

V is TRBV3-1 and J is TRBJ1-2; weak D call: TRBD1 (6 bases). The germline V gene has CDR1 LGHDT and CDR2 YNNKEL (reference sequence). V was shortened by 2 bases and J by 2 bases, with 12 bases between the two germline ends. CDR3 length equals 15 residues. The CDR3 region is CASSQRGDRNYGYTF. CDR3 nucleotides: TGTGCCAGCAGCCAAAGGGGCGACAGGAACTATGGCTACACCTTC.

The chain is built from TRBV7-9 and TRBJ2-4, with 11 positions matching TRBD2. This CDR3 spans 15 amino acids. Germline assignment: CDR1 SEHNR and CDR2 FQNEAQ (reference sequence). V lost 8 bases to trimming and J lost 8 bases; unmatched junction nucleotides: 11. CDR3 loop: CASGTSGGLKDIQYF. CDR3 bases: TGTGCCAGCGGAACTAGCGGGGGTCTGAAGGACATTCAGTACTTC.

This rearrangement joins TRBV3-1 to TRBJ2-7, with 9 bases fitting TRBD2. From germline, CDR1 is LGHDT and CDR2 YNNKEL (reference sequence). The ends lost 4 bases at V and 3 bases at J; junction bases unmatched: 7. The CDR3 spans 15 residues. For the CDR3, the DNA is TGTGCCAGCAGCCCGGGACTAGCCCCGATCTACGAGCAGTACTTC. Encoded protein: CASSPGLAPIYEQYF.

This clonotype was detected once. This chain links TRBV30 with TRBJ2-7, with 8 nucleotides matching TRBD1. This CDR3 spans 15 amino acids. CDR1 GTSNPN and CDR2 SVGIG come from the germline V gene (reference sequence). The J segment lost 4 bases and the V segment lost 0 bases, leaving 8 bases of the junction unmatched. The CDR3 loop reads CAWSVGGQGIYEQYF. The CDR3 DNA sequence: TGTGCCTGGAGTGTCGGTGGACAGGGAATATACGAGCAGTACTTC.

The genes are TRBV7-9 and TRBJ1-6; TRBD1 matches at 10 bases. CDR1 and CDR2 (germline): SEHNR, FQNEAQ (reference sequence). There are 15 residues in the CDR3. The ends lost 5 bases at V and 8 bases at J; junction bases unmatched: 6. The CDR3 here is CASSPAGQGYSPLHF. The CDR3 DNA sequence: TGTGCCAGCAGCCCCGCGGGACAGGGGTATTCACCCCTCCACTTT.

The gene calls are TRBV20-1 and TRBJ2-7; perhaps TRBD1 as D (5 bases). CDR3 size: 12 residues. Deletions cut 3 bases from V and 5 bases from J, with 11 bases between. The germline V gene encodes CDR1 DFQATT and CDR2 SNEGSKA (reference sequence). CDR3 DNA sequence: TGCAGTGCTAGTGTGTGGACACACGAGCAGTACTTC. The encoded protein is CSASVWTHEQYF.

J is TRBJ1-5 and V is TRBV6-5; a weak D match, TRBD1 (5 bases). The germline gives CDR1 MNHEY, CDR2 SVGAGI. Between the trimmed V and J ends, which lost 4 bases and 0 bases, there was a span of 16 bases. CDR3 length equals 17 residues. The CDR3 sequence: CASSSRQGRNSNQPQHF. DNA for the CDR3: TGTGCCAGCAGTTCTCGCCAGGGCCGGAATAGCAATCAGCCCCAGCATTTT.

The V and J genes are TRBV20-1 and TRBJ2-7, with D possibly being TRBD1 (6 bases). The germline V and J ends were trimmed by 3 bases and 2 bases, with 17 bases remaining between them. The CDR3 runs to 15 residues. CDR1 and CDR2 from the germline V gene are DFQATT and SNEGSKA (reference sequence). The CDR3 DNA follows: TGCAGTGCTAGGGGGGCCAGGGGAGTGACCTACGAGCAGTACTTC. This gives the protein CSARGARGVTYEQYF.

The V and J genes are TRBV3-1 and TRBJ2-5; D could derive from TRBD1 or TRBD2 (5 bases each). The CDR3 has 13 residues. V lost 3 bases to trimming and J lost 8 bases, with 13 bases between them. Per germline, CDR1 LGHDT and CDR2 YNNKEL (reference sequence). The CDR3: CASSQGPLSTQYF. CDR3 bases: TGTGCCAGCAGCCAGGGACCTTTATCCACCCAGTACTTC.

The chain's CDR3 is CASSQQIVRETQYF. CDR3 in DNA: TGCGCCAGCAGCCAACAAATCGTCCGAGAGACCCAGTACTTC. V and J are TRBV4-1 and TRBJ2-5; no reliable D call. Germline CDR1 and CDR2: MGHRA and YSYEKL. The CDR3 extends over 14 amino acids. The V gene lost 2 bases and the J gene lost 4 bases, with 11 bases spanning the gap.

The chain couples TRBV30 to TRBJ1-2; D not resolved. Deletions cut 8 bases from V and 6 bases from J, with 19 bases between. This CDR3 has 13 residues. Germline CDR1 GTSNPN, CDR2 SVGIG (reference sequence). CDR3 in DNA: TGTGCCCAGTGGAGGGCCACCCCGAATGGCTACACCTTC. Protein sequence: CAQWRATPNGYTF.

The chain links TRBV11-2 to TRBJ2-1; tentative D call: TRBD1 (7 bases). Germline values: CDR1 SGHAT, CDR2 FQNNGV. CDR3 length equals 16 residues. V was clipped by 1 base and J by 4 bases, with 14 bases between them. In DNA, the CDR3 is TGTGCCAGCAGCTTAGTCCGGCAGGGGGGATACAATGAGCAGTTCTTC. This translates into CASSLVRQGGYNEQFF.

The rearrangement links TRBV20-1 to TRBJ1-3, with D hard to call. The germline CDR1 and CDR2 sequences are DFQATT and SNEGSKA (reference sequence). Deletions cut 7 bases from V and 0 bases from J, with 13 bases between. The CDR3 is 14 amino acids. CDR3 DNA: TGCAGTGTCGAAGGCAGGCACTCTGGAAACACCATATATTTT. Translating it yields CSVEGRHSGNTIYF.

The DNA of the CDR3 is TGTGCCAGCAGGAGCGGACCAGCCCAAGAGACCCAGTACTTC. Protein product: CASRSGPAQETQYF. The chain combines TRBV6-6 with TRBJ2-5, with D perhaps TRBD2 (5 bases). Trimming took off 6 bases at V and 1 base at J, with 12 bases between the two ends. Per the germline V gene, CDR1 is MNHNY and CDR2 is SVGAGI (reference sequence). This CDR3 has 14 amino acids.

CDR3 residues: CSVTTGQYTEAFF. The CDR3 DNA follows: TGCAGCGTTACAACCGGGCAGTACACTGAAGCTTTCTTT. The V call is TRBV29-1, the J call TRBJ1-1; D is ambiguous. Deletions cut 5 bases from V and 3 bases from J, with 13 bases between. CDR1 SQVTM and CDR2 ANQGSEA come from the germline V gene. The CDR3 spans 13 residues.

CDR3 coding DNA: TGTGCCAGCAGTGGGACAGGGCCACCCCTCCACTTT. Encoded protein: CASSGTGPPLHF. The chain carries TRBV2 and TRBJ1-6; 8 positions agree with TRBD1. This CDR3 contains 12 residues. Germline V CDR1 and CDR2: SNHLY, FYNNEI. V was pared by 4 bases and J by 11 bases, with 1 base of the junction left unmatched.

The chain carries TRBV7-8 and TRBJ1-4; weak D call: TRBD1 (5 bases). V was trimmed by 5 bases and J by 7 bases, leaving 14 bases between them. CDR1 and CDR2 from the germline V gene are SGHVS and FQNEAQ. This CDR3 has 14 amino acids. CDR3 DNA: TGTGCCAGCAGCCCCCCGGGACTGACTGAAAAACTGTTTTTT. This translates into CASSPPGLTEKLFF.

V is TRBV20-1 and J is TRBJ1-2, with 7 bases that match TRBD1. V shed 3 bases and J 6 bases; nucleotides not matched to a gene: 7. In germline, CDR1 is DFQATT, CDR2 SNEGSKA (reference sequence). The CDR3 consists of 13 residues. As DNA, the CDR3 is TGCAGTGCTAGGGGACAGCCCAACCATGGCTACACCTTC. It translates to CSARGQPNHGYTF.